What follows is one T cell receptor beta chain and its context. Its target is unknown. The entry originates in a study of beta chain features in type 1 diabetes. General study findings and limits: Researchers report that Type 1 diabetes patients had moderately but significantly shorter TCRB CDR3s across all four CD4+ subsets.

Reverse transcription of all isolated RNA meant that expressed TCRB transcripts were sequenced. Here immunoSEQ multiplex PCR was the method, and the copy in TCRdb shows in-frame clones only, minus some. The sample contains some 660,000 clones, roughly an eighth of which appear only once. This CDR3 has 13 amino acids. Germline loops: CDR1 SGHTA, CDR2 FQGNSA. The V gene lost 0 bases and the J gene lost 4 bases, with 4 bases spanning the gap. The sample was naive CD4+ T cells from blood. The TCR originated in a man aged 18-30 years with type 1 diabetes. The chain links TRBV7-2 to TRBJ2-1; D unclear. The DNA of the CDR3 is TGTGCCAGCAGCTTAGCGCTGTACAATGAGCAGTTCTTC. This sequence encodes CASSLALYNEQFF.